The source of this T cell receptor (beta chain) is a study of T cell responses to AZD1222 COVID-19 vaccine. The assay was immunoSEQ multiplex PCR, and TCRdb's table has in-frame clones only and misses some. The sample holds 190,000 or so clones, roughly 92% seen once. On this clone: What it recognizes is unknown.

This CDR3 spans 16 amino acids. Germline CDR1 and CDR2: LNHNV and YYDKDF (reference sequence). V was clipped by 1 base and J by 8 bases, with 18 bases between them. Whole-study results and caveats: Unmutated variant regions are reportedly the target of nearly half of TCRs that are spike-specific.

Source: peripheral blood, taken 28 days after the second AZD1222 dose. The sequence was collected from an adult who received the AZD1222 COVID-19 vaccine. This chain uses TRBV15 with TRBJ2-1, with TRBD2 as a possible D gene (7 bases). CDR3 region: CATSRVDLAEGDEQFF. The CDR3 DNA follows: TGTGCCACCAGCAGAGTCGATCTAGCGGAGGGGGATGAGCAGTTCTTC.